This T cell receptor beta chain was identified in a study of T-cell memory formation after mild COVID-19. One entry per CDR3 protein results from TCRdb running MiXCR on the 5' RACE reads. The repertoire consists of roughly 350,000 distinct CDR3 sequences, with over 25% occurring once and the leading ten covering approximately 13%. Germline V gene data show CDR1 as DFQATT and CDR2 as SNEGSKA (reference sequence). The CDR3 is 14 amino acids. Trimming removed 6 bases at V and 3 bases at J, with 15 bases between. The sample taken for sequencing was PBMCs or a T cell subset sorted from them (not recorded which). The V gene is TRBV20-1, the J gene TRBJ2-1; D is perhaps TRBD2 (6 bases). This clonotype was obtained from an adult woman who had mild COVID-19 (a few samples of this study predate the infection). Cell type and time point are not known. The CDR3 sequence: CSATFGEDYNEQFF. The CDR3 DNA reads TGCAGTGCCACTTTCGGGGAGGACTACAATGAGCAGTTCTTC.